A single TCR beta chain is shown here with its context. The antigen it recognizes is unknown. No base quality information exists; no much larger clone differs at one position. The record originates from a study of identical twins (TCRdb year 2016). About the investigation overall: TCR alpha and beta repertoires from monozygotic twins, unrelated adults of various ages and cord blood were deep-sequenced to test whether fetal clonotypes persist. To rule out contamination, replicate twin experiments were performed at different times with different library preparation protocols.

Every donor was a healthy Caucasian. Three unrelated non-twin adults were also sequenced: a male aged 18 to 30, a male aged 50 to 59 and a female aged 50 to 59. Miltenyi CD45RO+ enrichment and human naive T-cell isolation kits were used to isolate memory (CD45RO+) and naive T cells from PBMC. To prepare the library, 5' RACE was applied. Sequencing was performed on an Illumina HiSeq 2000. A universal primer binding site was introduced by template switching, and a unique molecular identifier was present in the final cDNA, enabling accurate counting of TCR cDNA molecules. First-strand cDNA for TCR alpha and beta chains was synthesized from specific primers in the conserved constant-segment region. To control for contamination, every cDNA library was double barcoded, receiving both a SMART-Mk sample barcode and Illumina barcodes. TruSeq adapter sequences and Illumina sample barcodes were added in two successive PCR steps. Sequencing of the TCR alpha and beta cDNA libraries was done on the Illumina HiSeq platform using custom primers. Per the authors' processing: MiGEC was used to process raw reads and extract unique molecular identifiers, and MiXCR was used to find CDR3 positions. Recombination models were inferred per individual with the repgenHMM and IGoR tools using an EM algorithm. The tcR package in R was used for shared clonotype analysis, with sharing normalized by the product of cloneset sizes. To study raw recombination without the effects of thymic and clonal selection, out-of-frame nonproductive sequences were analyzed. The public reads were quality trimmed at Q25 with fastp and then assembled into clones with MiXCR by TCRdb, keeping productive beta chains. Rows matching on CDR3 protein sequence are summarized as one entry with the most common DNA and genes. The V and J calls follow TCRdb's processing rather than the paper's. The sample includes about 700,000 distinct CDR3 sequences, with around 6.1% observed a single time. The ten largest clones add up to about 2% of the sample.

Counted from cysteine to phenylalanine, this CDR3 has 18 amino acids. Solely the CDR3 DNA is kept, with 54 bases framed from the first base. V loses 5 bases of germline sequence and J loses 0 bases, and the interval between the two ends is 17 bases. CDR1 is given as SGHVS and CDR2 as FQNEAQ, both from the germline V gene. On the study overall, not on this receptor specifically: Fewer insertions were carried by abundant cord blood beta clonotypes; a weaker similar trend was observed in young adult naive repertoires, while no such trend was observed in memory repertoires. Because the same donors could not be followed over many years, the conclusions depended on cross-sectional statistical analysis. Compared with coincidental sharing between unrelated individuals, out-of-frame TCR alpha sequences shared between twins had an excess of sequences with low generation probability. A weaker excess of twin sharing was found in beta out-of-frame sequences because the signal-to-noise ratio was lowered by fewer shared sequences. Out-of-frame TCR alpha sharing in monozygotic twins was systematically underestimated by recombination models, whereas sharing between unrelated individuals was in agreement with the recombination models. Zero-insertion analyses could be partly confounded by invariant T cells such as MAIT and iNKT, though diverse VJ usage argued against such confounding for most clonotypes.

The origin of this receptor is a man between 18 and 29 years old in good health. The chain uses TRBV7-8 and TRBJ2-6, with no D gene named confidently. Input material: naive T cells sorted from blood. This specimen's cell subset or site label, per the study, means: cells isolated with a human naive T-cell isolation kit. Here the CDR3 is given as CASSPSPTVYSGANVLTF. The sequenced DNA is TGTGCCAGCAGCCCCTCCCCGACGGTGTACTCTGGGGCCAACGTCCTGACTTTC.